The 14 T cell receptor beta chains in this list originate from one sample, sequenced in a study of shared clonotypes between healthy human individuals. Assay used: immunoSEQ multiplex PCR; TCRdb lists only in-frame clones, some missing. Of about 1.1 million clones in the sample, around 78% were seen once. Sequenced input: memory CD4+ T cells from PBMCs. The sample's subset: CD45RA-negative fraction. The receptors come from a man between 18 and 29 years old in good health. Some clones in this sample may be carry-over from other donors' samples.

The chain carries TRBV9 and TRBJ2-1, with D uncertain. Trimming removed 0 bases at V and 9 bases at J, with 10 bases between. Germline V gene data show CDR1 as SGDLS and CDR2 as YYNGEE. The length of the CDR3 is 13 residues. The CDR3 sequence is CASSVGVSGEQFF. The CDR3 region has the DNA TGTGCCAGCAGCGTAGGGGTGAGTGGTGAGCAGTTCTTC.

V usage is TRBV27 and J usage is TRBJ2-7; D possibly uses TRBD1 or TRBD2 (5 bases each). Germline V gene data show CDR1 as MNHEY and CDR2 as SMNVEV (reference sequence). Trimming removed 6 bases at V and 2 bases at J, with 14 bases between. The CDR3 has 14 amino acids. The CDR3 reads CASSPGTSPYEQYF. As DNA, the CDR3 is TGTGCCAGCAGCCCAGGGACGTCGCCCTACGAGCAGTACTTC.

This clone came up many times. This chain joins TRBV9 and TRBJ1-1; D is unresolved. The CDR3 spans 12 residues. Germline CDR1 is SGDLS and CDR2 is YYNGEE. V was pared by 0 bases and J by 11 bases, with 11 bases between. CDR3 DNA: TGTGCCAGCAGCGTAGGAGGCGGGTTGGCTTTCTTT. This encodes CASSVGGGLAFF.

The V and J genes are TRBV28 and TRBJ2-2, with TRBD1 matching over 7 bases. The CDR3 is 17 amino acids. Per germline, CDR1 MDHEN and CDR2 SYDVKM. The J segment lost 3 bases and the V segment lost 6 bases, leaving 13 bases of the junction unmatched. The CDR3 loop reads CASSPAGDRAYTGELFF. CDR3 nucleotides: TGTGCCAGCAGCCCCGCAGGAGACAGGGCGTACACCGGGGAGCTGTTTTTT.

The chain recombines TRBV10-3 with TRBJ2-1, with D possibly being TRBD1 or TRBD2 (5 bases each). V gave up 2 bases and J gave up 8 bases, with 13 bases separating them. The CDR3 has 14 amino acids. The germline V gene encodes CDR1 ENHRY and CDR2 SYGVKD. The CDR3 spells CAISEGGARYEQFF. The CDR3 DNA reads as TGTGCCATCAGTGAGGGGGGAGCGAGGTATGAGCAGTTCTTC.

This clone was observed once. The chain's CDR3 is CATSRDRQDTEAFF. CDR3 nucleotides: TGTGCCACCAGCAGAGATAGACAGGATACTGAAGCTTTCTTT. This chain connects TRBV15 to TRBJ1-1; D is perhaps TRBD1 (6 bases). The germline V gene has CDR1 LNHNV and CDR2 YYDKDF (reference sequence). The CDR3 extends over 14 amino acids. Trimming took 0 bases from V and 5 from J, leaving 10 bases between them.

This clone was detected ten times or more. The rearrangement uses TRBV18 and TRBJ2-7, with TRBD2 matching 7 bases. V dropped 6 bases and J dropped 3; count of bases not matched to a gene: 17. Per germline, CDR1 KGHSH and CDR2 LQKENI. This CDR3 has 17 amino acids. CDR3 region: CASSRREWWEGNYEQYF. CDR3 in DNA: TGTGCCAGCTCTCGGCGGGAATGGTGGGAGGGGAACTACGAGCAGTACTTC.

J is TRBJ1-5 and V is TRBV4-2; D remains ambiguous. The V end was cut by 4 bases, the J end by 4 bases, with 14 bases between. The CDR3 loop spans 15 amino acids. Looked up from germline, CDR1 is LGHNA and CDR2 is YNFKEQ. The CDR3 is CASSPTLDPNQPQHF. The CDR3 DNA is TGTGCCAGCAGCCCAACGCTGGACCCGAATCAGCCCCAGCATTTT.

The chain combines TRBV10-3 with TRBJ1-4, with 9 bases aligning to TRBD1. There are 13 residues in the CDR3. Germline lookup yields CDR1 ENHRY and CDR2 SYGVKD. The V gene end was trimmed by 8 bases and the J gene end by 8 bases; junction bases not matched to a gene: 6. CDR3 sequence: CAIGTGRDEKLFF. The CDR3 region has the DNA TGTGCCATCGGGACAGGGAGGGACGAAAAACTGTTTTTT.

This clone was counted only a few times. The same CDR3 can be traced to other DNA sequences in this sample. The J gene is TRBJ1-3, the V gene TRBV10-3, with D maybe TRBD1 (5 bases). This CDR3 comprises 15 residues. V was cut by 4 bases and J by 0 bases, with 10 bases left in between. The germline V gene has CDR1 ENHRY and CDR2 SYGVKD. The CDR3 coding sequence is TGTGCCATCAGTGCAGGGACGAACTCTGGAAACACCATATATTTT. It encodes CAISAGTNSGNTIYF.

V and J are TRBV6-5 and TRBJ2-7, with D maybe TRBD2 (5 bases). Germline CDR1 and CDR2: MNHEY and SVGAGI. V gave up 0 bases and J gave up 2 bases, with 11 bases separating them. The CDR3 runs to 15 residues. The CDR3 here is CASSYSTGKPYEQYF. The DNA of the CDR3 is TGTGCCAGCAGTTACTCGACCGGGAAACCCTACGAGCAGTACTTC.

This clone showed up many times. At the DNA level, this CDR3 is encoded by other sequences in the same sample as well. J is TRBJ2-5 and V is TRBV29-1; perhaps TRBD1 as D (5 bases). The length of the CDR3 is 12 residues. Germline loops: CDR1 SQVTM, CDR2 ANQGSEA. Trimming took off 4 bases at V and 5 bases at J, with 11 bases between the two ends. The CDR3 bases are TGCAGCGTTGGTTTCAGGGCTGAGACCCAGTACTTC. Translating it yields CSVGFRAETQYF.

This chain uses TRBV20-1 with TRBJ1-1; D gene uncertain. Germline V CDR1 and CDR2: DFQATT, SNEGSKA (reference sequence). This CDR3 contains 11 residues. CDR3: CAGYRQAEAFF. CDR3 in DNA: TGCGCTGGGTACCGGCAGGCTGAAGCTTTCTTT.

The rearrangement uses TRBV2 and TRBJ2-3, with TRBD2 matching 9 bases. Germline V gene lookup returns CDR1 SNHLY and CDR2 FYNNEI. The CDR3 contains 17 residues. The J segment lost 1 base and the V segment lost 6 bases, leaving 11 bases of the junction unmatched. The DNA of the CDR3 is TGTGCCAGCAGCTTCAAATTAGCGGGAGTGGGCACAGATACGCAGTATTTT. It codes for CASSFKLAGVGTDTQYF. Using reference TRBV2 and TRBJ2-3 for the parts outside the CDR3, the full variable domain is EPEVTQTPSHQVTQMGQEVILRCVPISNHLYFYWYRQILGQKVEFLVSFYNNEISEKSEIFDDQFSVERPDGSNFTLKIRSTKLEDSAMYFCASSFKLAGVGTDTQYFGPGTRLTVL.